This entry lists 17 T cell receptor beta chains sequenced from one sample in a study of blood T cell repertoires in COVID-19. Sequenced by immunoSEQ multiplex PCR; TCRdb stores in-frame clones only, minus some. Of over 120,000 clones detected, about 91% appear once; the ten largest clones hold more than 0.8%. Sample: peripheral blood. Source of these receptors: a woman in her forties or fifties with acute or convalescent COVID-19.

The rearrangement joins TRBV7-2 to TRBJ1-4; no reliable D call. V lost 5 bases and J lost 7, with 14 bases in between. The CDR3 is 14 amino acids. CDR1 and CDR2 (germline): SGHTA, FQGNSA. The CDR3 coding sequence is TGTGCCAGCAGCCCCCGGACTAAAGGTGAAAAACTGTTTTTT. The encoded protein is CASSPRTKGEKLFF.

The CDR3 reads CASSLTQGGEKLFF. In DNA form, the CDR3 reads TGTGCCAGCAGCCTTACTCAGGGTGGTGAAAAACTGTTTTTT. The gene calls are TRBV11-2 and TRBJ1-4; D is perhaps TRBD1 (5 bases). The germline gives CDR1 SGHAT, CDR2 FQNNGV. Trimming left V 5 bases short and J 7 bases short, with 14 bases between. The CDR3 consists of 14 residues.

The V gene is TRBV5-6, the J gene TRBJ1-5; D is undetermined. V was cut by 0 bases and J by 0 bases, with 7 bases left in between. CDR3 size: 15 residues. The germline V gene has CDR1 SGHDT and CDR2 YYEEEE. CDR3 sequence: CASSLDSNSNQPQHF. In DNA, the CDR3 is TGTGCCAGCAGCTTGGACAGCAATAGCAATCAGCCCCAGCATTTT.

The chain uses TRBV11-3 and TRBJ2-7, with 8 nucleotides matching TRBD1. The CDR3 is 14 amino acids. V gave up 4 bases and J gave up 6 bases; unmatched junction bases: 8. The germline V gene has CDR1 SGHNT and CDR2 YENEEA. CDR3 sequence (DNA): TGTGCCAGCAGCTCAAGACAGGGGCCGGGCGAGCAGTACTTC. It yields the protein CASSSRQGPGEQYF. The variable domain in full, completed from reference TRBV11-3 and TRBJ2-7, reads EAGVVQSPRYKIIEKKQPVAFWCNPISGHNTLYWYLQNLGQGPELLIRYENEEAVDDSQLPKDRFSAERLKGVDSTLKIQPAELGDSAVYLCASSSRQGPGEQYFGPGTRLTVT.

The rearrangement joins TRBV6-1 to TRBJ1-5, with D perhaps matching TRBD1 (5 bases). Germline V CDR1 and CDR2: MNHNS, SASEGT. Trimming cost V 0 bases and J 11 bases, with 14 bases left between them. This CDR3 is 14 amino acids long. CDR3 region: CASSEAGLRGAQHF. The CDR3 DNA reads as TGTGCCAGCAGTGAAGCGGGACTTAGGGGCGCCCAGCATTTT.

The chain links TRBV5-6 to TRBJ1-5; D is undetermined. Trimming shortened V by 2 bases and J by 0 bases, and 9 bases separated the two germline ends. Germline-derived CDR1 and CDR2 are SGHDT and YYEEEE. The CDR3 is 15 amino acids. The CDR3 here is CASSFTGVSNQPQHF. Written as DNA, the CDR3 is TGTGCCAGCAGCTTCACGGGAGTTAGCAATCAGCCCCAGCATTTT.

The chain joins TRBV13 to TRBJ1-5, with a possible D match to TRBD1 (6 bases). The CDR3 has 15 amino acids. The germline V gene encodes CDR1 PRHDT and CDR2 FYEKMQ (reference sequence). V was shortened by 4 bases and J by 7 bases, with 17 bases between the two germline ends. Here the CDR3 reads CASSSGTPGSQPQHF. DNA for the CDR3: TGTGCCAGCAGCTCCGGGACACCGGGTTCACAGCCCCAGCATTTT.

J is TRBJ2-1 and V is TRBV11-3, with D maybe TRBD1 (5 bases). CDR3 size: 14 residues. Per germline, CDR1 SGHNT and CDR2 YENEEA. V dropped 3 bases and J dropped 10 bases, with 16 bases sitting between them. The CDR3 sequence: CASSFAQGLGEQFF. For the CDR3, the DNA is TGTGCCAGCAGCTTTGCCCAGGGTCTGGGCGAGCAGTTCTTC.

The V and J genes are TRBV12-3 or TRBV12-4 and TRBJ2-7; D is unclear. Trimming pared 6 bases from V and 4 bases from J, leaving 13 bases between. The length of the CDR3 is 13 residues. CDR3 DNA: TGTGCCAGCAGCCGAGAGGCCCAATACGAGCAGTACTTC. As protein: CASSREAQYEQYF.

The genes are TRBV3-1 (or the pseudogene TRBV3-2) and TRBJ1-1; D is possibly TRBD1 (6 bases). Germline CDR1 is LGHDT and CDR2 is YNNKEL (reference sequence). The CDR3 contains 15 residues. Trimming stripped 5 bases from V and 0 bases from J, with 13 bases between. The CDR3 loop is CASSTRTVMNTEAFF. The CDR3 DNA sequence: TGTGCCAGCAGCACCCGGACAGTTATGAACACTGAAGCTTTCTTT.

The chain couples TRBV7-9 to TRBJ1-5; D is uncertain. From germline, CDR1 is SEHNR and CDR2 FQNEAQ (reference sequence). CDR3 size: 17 residues. The V gene lost 1 base and the J gene lost 4 bases, with 17 bases spanning the gap. The CDR3 DNA reads as TGTGCCAGCAGCTTAGGGTCCATGGCCTTCTTTAATCAGCCCCAGCATTTT. Translated: CASSLGSMAFFNQPQHF.

This rearrangement joins TRBV9 to TRBJ2-3, with D tentatively TRBD2 (6 bases). The CDR3 sequence is 15 residues long. Trimming pared 5 bases from V and 0 bases from J, leaving 13 bases between. Germline V gene sequence: CDR1 SGDLS, CDR2 YYNGEE. The CDR3 reads CASRPGLSSTDTQYF. CDR3 sequence (DNA): TGTGCCAGCAGACCGGGACTCTCTAGCACAGATACGCAGTATTTT.

The J gene is TRBJ2-7, the V gene TRBV7-2; the match to TRBD2 covers 11 bases. The length of the CDR3 is 15 residues. Germline assignment: CDR1 SGHTA and CDR2 FQGNSA. The J segment lost 0 bases and the V segment lost 3 bases, leaving 1 base of the junction unmatched. This chain's CDR3 is CASSFLAGGSYEQYF. In nucleotides, the CDR3 is TGTGCCAGCAGCTTTCTAGCGGGGGGCTCCTACGAGCAGTACTTC.

The chain carries TRBV19 and TRBJ2-6; D perhaps matches TRBD2 (6 bases). The germline V gene encodes CDR1 LNHDA and CDR2 SQIVND (reference sequence). The V and J ends lost 3 bases and 4 bases respectively, with 22 bases between them. The CDR3 is made up of 19 amino acids. The DNA for the CDR3 is TGTGCCAGTAGTATCATCGGACTACCCAGCCCCGCCGGGGCCAACGTCCTGACTTTC. Translating it yields CASSIIGLPSPAGANVLTF. The complete variable domain, with remaining parts taken from reference TRBV19 and TRBJ2-6, reads DGGITQSPKYLFRKEGQNVTLSCEQNLNHDAMYWYRQDPGQGLRLIYYSQIVNDFQKGDIAEGYSVSREKKESFPLTVTSAQKNPTAFYLCASSIIGLPSPAGANVLTFGAGSRLTVL.

This clone turned up a few times. CDR3 sequence: CASSQGSRVGQETQYF. CDR3 nucleotides: TGTGCCAGCAGCCAAGGGAGCAGGGTGGGCCAAGAGACCCAGTACTTC. The chain employs TRBV14 and TRBJ2-5; tentatively, D is TRBD1 (5 bases). The V end was cut by 1 base, the J end by 1 base, with 13 bases between. Germline CDR1 and CDR2: SGHDN and FVKESK. The CDR3 runs 16 residues.

This chain connects TRBV5-1 to TRBJ1-4, with D unclear. Germline CDR1 SGHRS, CDR2 YFSETQ. With 4 bases removed from V and 8 bases from J, the gap between germline ends came to 15 bases. The CDR3 has 14 residues. CDR3 nucleotides: TGCGCCAGCAGCCCTGACCCTAGAAGGGAAAAACTGTTTTTT. It translates to CASSPDPRREKLFF.

This clone was seen a single time. V usage is TRBV11-2 and J usage is TRBJ2-7; 8 bases line up with TRBD2. The CDR3 spans 17 residues. CDR1 is SGHAT and CDR2 is FQNNGV in the germline V gene. J was trimmed by 2 bases and V by 1 base; bases with no gene match: 10. The CDR3 protein is CASSLAGGPVSPYEQYF. CDR3 DNA sequence: TGTGCCAGCAGCTTAGCGGGAGGGCCCGTCAGCCCCTACGAGCAGTACTTC.